The rows below give T cell receptor beta chains drawn from one sample of a study of identifying expanded T cells in peripheral blood. Libraries were prepared by immunoSEQ multiplex PCR; TCRdb keeps only in-frame clonotypes and omits some of them. Of about 84,000 clones in the sample, approximately 83% were seen once. Sequenced input: blood. The receptors come from a person aged 18 to 70 in good health. Both conserved end residues are part of each CDR3. The D gene is left open where the match is weak. Expanded clones are given a class, and other clones once, few, many or no size at all.

clone size	D gene	V gene	J gene	CDR3 DNA	CDR3 protein
-	-	TRBV18	TRBJ2-7	TGTGCCAGCTCACCACCGGTCGGGTACGAGCAGTACTTC	CASSPPVGYEQYF
-	-	TRBV27	TRBJ2-1	TGTGCCAGCTCGATACGGGGGATCTCCTACAATGAGCAGTTCTTC	CASSIRGISYNEQFF
-	TRBD1	TRBV5-5	TRBJ1-2	TGTGCCAGCCGCTCGGGACAGGGAAACTATGGCTACACCTTC	CASRSGQGNYGYTF
-	TRBD1	TRBV18	TRBJ1-1	TGTGCCAGCTCACCGGGGTCAGGTCGCGACAGGGGAGCTTTCTTT	CASSPGSGRDRGAFF
few	-	TRBV6-1	TRBJ1-1	TGTGCCAGCAGAAAAGAGGGCACTGAAGCTTTCTTT	CASRKEGTEAFF
once	-	TRBV4-3	TRBJ2-1	TGCGCCAGCAGCCAAGATTCCCGGGGGTACAATGAGCAGTTCTTC	CASSQDSRGYNEQFF
-	-	TRBV5-5	TRBJ2-7	TGTGCCAGCATGCTCGACAGGTTTCCATCCTCCTACGAGCAGTACTTC	CASMLDRFPSSYEQYF
-	-	TRBV27	TRBJ1-1	TGTGCCAGCAGTTTATATGGGGGTGCGATCTCTGAAGCTTTCTTT	CASSLYGGAISEAFF
-	-	TRBV5-6	TRBJ2-7	TGTGCCAGCAGCTTCTTACAGAGGGGCTACGAGCAGTACTTC	CASSFLQRGYEQYF
-	-	TRBV10-3	TRBJ2-1	TGTGCCATCAGTGATGCAACAGGCGCCGACCCCTACAATGAGCAGTTCTTC	CAISDATGADPYNEQFF
-	-	TRBV5-8	TRBJ2-7	TGTGCCAGCAGCCTCTCAGGGCTCTCCTACGAGCAGTACTTC	CASSLSGLSYEQYF
once	-	TRBV25-1	TRBJ1-6	TGTGCCAGCAGTAAGGGCTCCGGTAATTCACCCCTCCACTTT	CASSKGSGNSPLHF
few	TRBD1	TRBV27	TRBJ1-6	TGTGCCAGCAGTCCACCCCGACAGGGGTCCACCTTACGGGACCTCCACTTT	CASSPPRQGSTLRDLHF
-	-	TRBV11-1	TRBJ1-3	TGTGCCAGCAGCTGGGGTAACGGAAACACCATATATTTT	CASSWGNGNTIYF
-	-	TRBV19	TRBJ1-2	TGTGCCAGTAGTATCCAGGCGCCTATTACGAGCTATGGCTACACCTTC	CASSIQAPITSYGYTF
-	-	TRBV18	TRBJ2-7	TGTGCCAGCTCACCAGGAAAGGGGGCCTACGAGCAGTACTTC	CASSPGKGAYEQYF
-	TRBD1	TRBV30	TRBJ1-3	TGTGCCTGCCGGGACAGGGGTAGGGGAAACACCATATATTTT	CACRDRGRGNTIYF
-	-	TRBV29-1	TRBJ2-7	TGCAGCGCCCGGGAGTCCTACGAGCAGTACTTC	CSARESYEQYF
-	-	TRBV11-2	TRBJ2-3	TGTGCCAGCAGCCCCAGAGGGGGAGATACGCAGTATTTT	CASSPRGGDTQYF
-	TRBD1	TRBV2	TRBJ1-3	TGTGCCAGCAGTGAAGCGCCGGGACAGGGGGGGTGGAACACCATATATTTT	CASSEAPGQGGWNTIYF
-	TRBD1	TRBV10-3	TRBJ1-2	TGTGCCATCAGGGTGGACAGGGCGAATTACCTCCTTCAGGGTGGCTACACCTTC	CAIRVDRANYLLQGGYTF
-	-	TRBV30	TRBJ1-5	TGTGCCTGGACTTATTCAGGGTACAATCAGCCCCAGCATTTT	CAWTYSGYNQPQHF
few	TRBD1	TRBV4-1	TRBJ2-2	TGCGCCAGCAGCCATCACCGACAGGGCACCGGGGAGCTGTTTTTT	CASSHHRQGTGELFF
-	-	TRBV4-1	TRBJ2-2	TGCGCCAGCAGCCAAGGTCCTCCGAACACCGGGGAGCTGTTTTTT	CASSQGPPNTGELFF
-	-	TRBV7-9	TRBJ2-3	TGTGCCAGCAGCTCCACAGGGACCTCCACAGATACGCAGTATTTT	CASSSTGTSTDTQYF
-	-	TRBV7-3	TRBJ1-2	TGTGCCAGCAGCTTATATGGCGGGAACTATGGCTACACCTTC	CASSLYGGNYGYTF
-	-	TRBV18	TRBJ1-1	TGTGCCAGCTCACCACTCCCCGCCATAAGTCGGGAAGCTTTCTTT	CASSPLPAISREAFF
-	-	TRBV4-1	TRBJ2-3	TGCGCCAGCAGCCCGGCGACGGACGCAGATACGCAGTATTTT	CASSPATDADTQYF
-	-	TRBV2	TRBJ1-1	TGTGCCAGCAGTGGGGACCCTGGGACGTGGGCTTTCTTT	CASSGDPGTWAFF
once	-	TRBV7-8	TRBJ2-5	TGTGCCAGCAGCCAACAGGTTTCCGGGACCCAGTACTTC	CASSQQVSGTQYF
-	-	TRBV11-3	TRBJ1-5	TGTGCCAGCAGCCCTCAGCAGAATCAGCCCCAGCATTTT	CASSPQQNQPQHF
-	-	TRBV6-4	TRBJ1-1	TGTGCCAGCAGTGTATCAGGGAACACTGAAGCTTTCTTT	CASSVSGNTEAFF
-	-	TRBV18	TRBJ1-2	TGTGCCAGCTCACCAGCGGGGGAGGGCTACACCTTC	CASSPAGEGYTF
-	-	TRBV30	TRBJ2-1	TGTGCCTGGAGTGTCGGCGGGGGCGGGAATGAGCAGTTCTTC	CAWSVGGGGNEQFF
-	-	TRBV11-2	TRBJ2-1	TGTGCCAGCAGCCTTGGCCCGTTGTCAGGGGCCCAGTTCTTC	CASSLGPLSGAQFF
-	-	TRBV6-6	TRBJ2-7	TGTGCCAGCAGTGAGGCAGGTTCTAGCTCCTACGAGCAGTACTTC	CASSEAGSSSYEQYF
-	-	TRBV2	TRBJ2-1	TGTGCCAGCAGTACACTTGGACGGGGAGAATTCTTC	CASSTLGRGEFF